The rows below give T cell receptor beta chains drawn from one sample of a study of T cell responses to AZD1222 COVID-19 vaccine. The table came from immunoSEQ multiplex PCR; TCRdb's copy has only in-frame clones and leaves some out. The sample has about 130,000 clones; around 94% are singletons. The starting material was peripheral blood, obtained on day 0 of AZD1222 vaccination. All receptors derive from an adult in good health. CDR3s include the opening cysteine and the closing phenylalanine or tryptophan. The D gene is left open where the match is weak. Clone size is stated in some rows and not others, as once, few, many or a class when expanded.

CASADINRVATGELFF	TGTGCCAGCGCGGACATAAATCGGGTGGCCACCGGGGAGCTGTTTTTT	TRBV6-6	TRBJ2-2	.	.
CASSVSSYGYTF	TGTGCCAGCAGCGTGAGCTCCTACGGCTACACCTTC	TRBV7-8	TRBJ1-2	.	.
CASKEGQGPYTQYF	TGTGCCAGCAAGGAGGGACAGGGGCCTTATACGCAGTATTTT	TRBV7-2	TRBJ2-3	.	TRBD1
CSVLGSEKLFF	TGCAGCGTTTTAGGAAGTGAAAAACTGTTTTTT	TRBV29-1	TRBJ1-4	.	.
CASSLQLAGGAFTDTQYF	TGTGCCAGCAGCTTACAATTAGCGGGAGGGGCCTTCACAGATACGCAGTATTTT	TRBV7-2	TRBJ2-3	.	TRBD2
CASSLSGNQPQHF	TGTGCCAGCAGTTTGTCGGGAAATCAGCCCCAGCATTTT	TRBV28	TRBJ1-5	.	.
CASSPVPGGEQFF	TGCGCCAGCAGCCCCGTCCCCGGCGGAGAGCAGTTCTTC	TRBV5-1	TRBJ2-1	.	.
CATSRARTGSGNTIYF	TGTGCCACCAGCAGAGCCCGGACAGGCTCTGGAAACACCATATATTTT	TRBV15	TRBJ1-3	once	TRBD1
CASSFRTIGDEQYF	TGTGCCAGCAGCTTCCGGACAATTGGGGACGAGCAGTACTTC	TRBV7-8	TRBJ2-7	.	.
CASSLVAGNTEAFF	TGTGCCAGCAGTTTAGTCGCAGGGAACACTGAAGCTTTCTTT	TRBV28	TRBJ1-1	.	.
CASSGSGSHPYEQYF	TGTGCCAGCAGCGGCTCGGGCTCCCATCCCTACGAGCAGTACTTC	TRBV7-8	TRBJ2-7	.	.
CASRETSGRASSHEQYF	TGTGCCAGCAGAGAAACTAGCGGGAGGGCCTCTTCCCACGAGCAGTACTTC	TRBV4-2	TRBJ2-7	.	TRBD2
CASRDTRREGSEQYF	TGTGCCAGCAGGGACACGCGGCGGGAGGGGAGCGAGCAGTACTTC	TRBV11-2	TRBJ2-7	once	TRBD2
CASSSLAGPTDTQYF	TGCGCCAGCAGCTCTTTGGCGGGACCCACAGATACGCAGTATTTT	TRBV5-1	TRBJ2-3	.	.
CASSVQGYNSPLHF	TGCGCCAGCAGCGTTCAGGGTTATAATTCACCCCTCCACTTT	TRBV5-1	TRBJ1-6	.	.
CATSSTFNIQYF	TGTGCCACCTCAAGTACTTTTAACATTCAGTACTTC	TRBV24-1	TRBJ2-4	.	.
CASSLEQGGGYTF	TGTGCCAGCAGCTTAGAACAGGGAGGAGGCTACACCTTC	TRBV7-6	TRBJ1-2	.	.
CASTRGEIVSGNTIYF	TGTGCCAGTACCCGGGGGGAGATCGTCTCTGGAAACACCATATATTTT	TRBV19	TRBJ1-3	.	.
CASSGGTTGTSTEAFF	TGTGCCAGCAGTGGCGGGACTACCGGGACATCGACTGAAGCTTTCTTT	TRBV6-2/TRBV6-3	TRBJ1-1	.	.
CSVEDEGGPSGELFF	TGCAGCGTTGAAGATGAGGGAGGGCCGAGCGGGGAGCTGTTTTTT	TRBV29-1	TRBJ2-2	.	TRBD2
CASSLGLNTGELFF	TGTGCCAGCAGCCTTGGACTGAACACCGGGGAGCTGTTTTTT	TRBV3-1/TRBV3-2	TRBJ2-2	.	.
CASSPKYRGTSSYNEQFF	TGTGCCAGCAGCCCTAAATACAGGGGCACGAGCTCCTACAATGAGCAGTTCTTC	TRBV14	TRBJ2-1	.	TRBD1
CASMAGGSTDTQYF	TGTGCCAGCATGGCGGGCGGGAGCACAGATACGCAGTATTTT	TRBV2	TRBJ2-3	.	.
CASSPRPHRANYGYTF	TGTGCCAGCAGCCCCAGGCCCCACAGGGCTAACTATGGCTACACCTTC	TRBV7-6	TRBJ1-2	medium-sized	.
CAFRVDWASEAFF	TGTGCCTTCAGGGTCGATTGGGCTTCGGAAGCTTTCTTT	TRBV30	TRBJ1-1	few	.
CASSPSDRSNQPQHF	TGTGCCAGCAGCCCTTCGGACAGGTCCAATCAGCCCCAGCATTTT	TRBV11-2	TRBJ1-5	.	TRBD1
CASSLAGNSPLHF	TGTGCCAGCAGCTTGGCCGGGAATTCACCCCTCCACTTT	TRBV5-5	TRBJ1-6	.	.
CASSGEQVSGNTIYF	TGTGCCAGCAGTGGGGAACAGGTCTCTGGAAACACCATATATTTT	TRBV2	TRBJ1-3	.	.
CASTSREGVRQPQHF	TGTGCCAGCACCTCACGCGAGGGTGTTCGGCAGCCCCAGCATTTT	TRBV21-1	TRBJ1-5	.	.
CASSIPAGRSGQPQHF	TGTGCCAGTAGTATCCCTGCAGGGCGCTCGGGTCAGCCCCAGCATTTT	TRBV19	TRBJ1-5	.	.
CAILANMGKNYGYTF	TGTGCCATCCTTGCGAACATGGGTAAAAACTATGGCTACACCTTC	TRBV27	TRBJ1-2	.	.
CASSSTGLAGDTQYF	TGTGCCAGCAGTTCAACCGGACTAGCGGGGGATACGCAGTATTTT	TRBV6-5	TRBJ2-3	.	TRBD2
CASSEQETQYF	TGTGCCAGCAGTGAACAAGAGACCCAGTACTTC	TRBV12-3/TRBV12-4	TRBJ2-5	.	.
CASSEDGLTEAFF	TGCGCCAGCAGCGAGGACGGCCTGACTGAAGCTTTCTTT	TRBV5-1	TRBJ1-1	.	.
CATSRTGQNTEAFF	TGTGCCACCAGCAGGACAGGACAGAACACTGAAGCTTTCTTT	TRBV15	TRBJ1-1	.	.
CASSLKGNTEAFF	TGTGCCAGCAGCCTGAAAGGGAACACTGAAGCTTTCTTT	TRBV2	TRBJ1-1	.	.
CASTGAVSSYEQYF	TGTGCCAGCACGGGGGCAGTGAGCTCCTACGAGCAGTACTTC	TRBV6-5	TRBJ2-7	.	.
CASSEGSWESYF	TGTGCCAGCAGCGAAGGTAGTTGGGAGTCATACTTC	TRBV11-2	TRBJ2-7	.	.
CATQNTGELFF	TGTGCCACCCAAAACACCGGGGAGCTGTTTTTT	TRBV6-5	TRBJ2-2	.	.
CATIGDRAKRTEAFF	TGTGCCACTATCGGGGACAGGGCAAAGAGGACTGAAGCTTTCTTT	TRBV7-9	TRBJ1-1	.	TRBD1
CASSQVRQGTSETQYF	TGTGCCAGCAGCCAAGTCCGGCAGGGTACATCGGAGACCCAGTACTTC	TRBV4-2	TRBJ2-5	.	.
CASGVAGFSYEQYF	TGTGCCAGCGGGGTAGCGGGATTCTCCTACGAGCAGTACTTC	TRBV6-5	TRBJ2-7	once	TRBD2
CASSRPTGWDRGYEQYF	TGTGCCAGCAGCAGACCTACCGGCTGGGACAGGGGCTACGAGCAGTACTTC	TRBV7-9	TRBJ2-7	.	TRBD1
CASSEEGGSYEQYF	TGTGCCAGCAGTGAAGAGGGGGGCTCCTACGAGCAGTACTTC	TRBV2	TRBJ2-7	.	.
CASSQEFRVYEQYF	TGCGCCAGCAGCCAGGAATTCAGGGTTTACGAGCAGTACTTC	TRBV4-1	TRBJ2-7	.	.
CAASQGTYGYTF	TGTGCTGCCTCTCAGGGAACCTATGGCTACACCTTC	TRBV30	TRBJ1-2	.	.
CASSTAGGPNEQFF	TGTGCCAGTAGTACCGCAGGGGGGCCAAATGAGCAGTTCTTC	TRBV19	TRBJ2-1	.	.
CAWSVLGVWTGGNTIYF	TGTGCCTGGAGTGTCCTGGGCGTGTGGACGGGTGGAAACACCATATATTTT	TRBV30	TRBJ1-3	.	.
CASSRGQMNTEAFF	TGTGCCAGCAGCCGGGGACAGATGAACACTGAAGCTTTCTTT	TRBV7-8	TRBJ1-1	.	TRBD1
CASSPGGLQYNEQFF	TGTGCCAGCTCACCGGGGGGGTTACAATACAATGAGCAGTTCTTC	TRBV18	TRBJ2-1	.	TRBD2
CASSRGSNYGYTF	TGCGCCAGCAGCAGAGGCTCTAACTATGGCTACACCTTC	TRBV10-1	TRBJ1-2	.	.
CSARGGDRAFF	TGCAGTGCTAGAGGGGGGGACAGGGCATTCTTT	TRBV20-1	TRBJ1-1	.	TRBD1
CASSDRHGELFF	TGCGCCAGCAGTGATCGGCACGGGGAGCTGTTTTTT	TRBV10-2	TRBJ2-2	.	.